This T cell receptor beta chain was identified in a study of blood T cell repertoires in COVID-19 (dated by TCRdb to 2020 to 2021). Describing the broader study: Samples covering the acute and convalescent phases of COVID-19 were provided by collaborators in the United States, Italy and Spain. The material from the prospective study consisted of cDNA or gDNA derived from T cells, B-cell-depleted T cells, or PBMCs. The dataset comprised deeply sampled blood TCRbeta repertoires from subjects exposed to, actively infected with, or recovered from COVID-19. A freely available public database, intended as a resource for researchers studying the immune response to SARS-CoV-2, is where the repertoires were released. The samples were drawn from two sources: the first 160 participants of the ongoing ImmuneRACE study, and 1,254 subjects contributed by 6 global collaborators. Sample metadata almost always included a de-identified subject ID, COVID-19 status, age in years and sex. HLA class I and class II types, where available, came from metadata supplied by the sample provider rather than from assay-based typing. Findings and caveats that apply to the study as a whole: Clinical and demographic metadata were provided uncurated, with the amount varying by source and participant.

The immunoSEQ Assay, a bias-controlled multiplex PCR, was used to amplify TCRbeta CDR3 regions from genomic DNA. In the source study's methods: The number of nucleated cells in each sample was estimated from the amplification of reference gene primers within the assay. To quantify the absolute abundance of each unique TCRbeta CDR3 rearrangement, sequence reads were collapsed and filtered. For each sample, productive Simpson clonality was calculated by taking the square root of Simpson's diversity index across productive rearrangements. TCRdb mirrors the immuneACCESS table, restricted to in-frame sequences. Some clones are absent from its copies; in checked studies, under half trace to an unresolved V gene, and the reason for the others is unknown. V and J calls plus clone size are reproduced from that table; the DNA served to infer D and trimming. Within this sample are under 350,000 clones, with roughly 90% of them counted one time only. The ten largest clones capture 1.5% to 2% of the sample.

One collaborating source in Seattle enrolled patients while the patients were actively infected and followed the patients over time throughout the course of disease. Collaborating institutions collected whole blood in K2EDTA tubes following their own protocols. Collaborator samples were shipped for TCRbeta analysis as frozen whole blood, isolated PBMCs, or DNA extracted from either sample type. Notes on this clone: There is no known antigen for this receptor. The input lacks base qualities; no much larger clone sits a single base away.

Trimming at the junction amounts to 2 bases on V and 5 bases on J, and the germline ends lie 18 bases apart. The CDR1 and CDR2 encoded by the germline V gene are KGHSH and LQKENI. The CDR3 contains 16 residues, cysteine and phenylalanine counted. Only the CDR3 portion is preserved as DNA: 48 bases, with reading frame beginning at the first base. The receptor comes from a woman in her twenties or thirties with COVID-19, enrolled during active disease. The source material was peripheral blood. The chain employs TRBV18 and TRBJ1-2; possibly the D gene is TRBD1, per 5 matching bases. The CDR3 reads as follows: CASSPVSQGLGYGYTF. The DNA is TGTGCCAGCTCACCAGTATCGCAGGGACTGGGATATGGCTACACCTTC.